This TCR beta chain appears in the sequencing data of a study of T cell responses to AZD1222 COVID-19 vaccine. The study's findings and limits: The sample set comprised mostly white British donors with more females, and clonal diversity was possibly underestimated. None of the repertoires were sampled until the peak T cell response had passed.

The CDR3 extends over 12 amino acids. Germline V gene data show CDR1 as LGHDT and CDR2 as YNNKEL (reference sequence). V gave up 5 bases and J gave up 7 bases, with 6 bases separating them. Method: immunoSEQ multiplex PCR; TCRdb's copy keeps in-frame clones and lacks some. The sample has about 66,000 clones; 79% are singletons. Details on this clone: Its antigen is not known.

Specimen: peripheral blood, collected on day 0 of MenACWY control vaccination. The chain is built from TRBV3-1 (or the pseudogene TRBV3-2) and TRBJ1-6; D not resolved. This clonotype was sampled from an adult in good health. The CDR3 nucleotides are TGTGCCAGCAGCGGAACGAATTCACCCCTCCACTTT. Translating it yields CASSGTNSPLHF.